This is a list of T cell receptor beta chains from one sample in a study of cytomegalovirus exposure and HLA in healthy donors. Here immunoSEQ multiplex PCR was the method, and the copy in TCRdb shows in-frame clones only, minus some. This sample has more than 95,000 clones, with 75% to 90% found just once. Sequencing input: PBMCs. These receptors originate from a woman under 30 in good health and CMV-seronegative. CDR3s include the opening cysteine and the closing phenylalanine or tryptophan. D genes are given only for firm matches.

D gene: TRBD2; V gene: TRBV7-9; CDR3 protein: CASSLRSGGNEQFF
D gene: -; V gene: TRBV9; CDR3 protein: CASSRNRVAPASNTGELFF
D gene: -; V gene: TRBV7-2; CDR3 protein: CASSFRSPTGELFF
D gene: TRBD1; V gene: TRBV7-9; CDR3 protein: CASSLAGQGVYEQYF
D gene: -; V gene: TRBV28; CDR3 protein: CASSFMEGNSYEQYF
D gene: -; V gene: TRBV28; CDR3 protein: CASSLDSHSNQPQHF
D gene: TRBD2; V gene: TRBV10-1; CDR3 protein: CASSENLAGGLRNEQFF
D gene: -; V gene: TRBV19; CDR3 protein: CASSISGNTEAFF
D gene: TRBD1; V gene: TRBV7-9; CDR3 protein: CASQGAWQGDATNEKLFF
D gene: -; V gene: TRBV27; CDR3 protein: CASSQRGDYGYTF